One and the same sample provided the 27 T cell receptor beta chains below, sequenced in a study of cytomegalovirus exposure and HLA in healthy donors. The study ran its PCR with 60 Vbeta and 13 Jbeta primers. Sequencing used immunoSEQ multiplex PCR; TCRdb keeps in-frame clones, though not all of them. The sample table sets out about 58,000 clones. Input material: PBMCs. These receptors were collected from a woman aged 18-30 years in good health and CMV-seronegative.

The chain joins TRBV6-6 to TRBJ2-7, with TRBD2 matching over 12 bases. Germline CDR1 reads MNHNY; CDR2 reads SVGAGI (reference sequence). The length of the CDR3 is 16 residues. The junction had 7 bases not matched to a gene; V was cut back by 2 bases and J by 5 bases. Here the CDR3 DNA reads TGTGCCAGCAGTTACGCTAGCGGGAGGGCCGGCCACGAGCAGTACTTC. It specifies CASSYASGRAGHEQYF.

V is TRBV2 and J is TRBJ2-7; 7 nucleotides match TRBD2. The CDR3 consists of 13 residues. V was pared by 2 bases and J by 6 bases, with 4 bases of the junction left unmatched. CDR1 and CDR2 (germline): SNHLY, FYNNEI. The CDR3 is CASSESGVREQYF. The CDR3 coding sequence is TGTGCCAGCAGTGAAAGCGGGGTGCGCGAGCAGTACTTC.

The rearrangement uses TRBV19 and TRBJ1-2, with 8 bases lining up with TRBD1. Unmatched junction bases numbered 5, after V lost 3 bases and J lost 5 bases. The germline V gene has CDR1 LNHDA and CDR2 SQIVND (reference sequence). The CDR3 is made up of 14 amino acids. The CDR3 loop reads CASSISTGEYGYTF. The CDR3 coding sequence is TGTGCCAGTAGTATTTCGACAGGGGAATATGGCTACACCTTC. The whole variable domain, filled in from reference TRBV19 and TRBJ1-2, reads DGGITQSPKYLFRKEGQNVTLSCEQNLNHDAMYWYRQDPGQGLRLIYYSQIVNDFQKGDIAEGYSVSREKKESFPLTVTSAQKNPTAFYLCASSISTGEYGYTFGSGTRLTVV.

V and J are TRBV19 and TRBJ1-5, with 8 bases identical to TRBD1. The CDR3 spans 14 residues. CDR1 and CDR2 (germline): LNHDA, SQIVND (reference sequence). The V segment lost 6 bases and the J segment 8 bases; nucleotides outside the gene matches: 9. The CDR3 sequence: CASSRTGTLEPQHF. CDR3 nucleotides: TGTGCCAGTAGCCGGACAGGGACCTTGGAGCCCCAGCATTTT.

The gene calls are TRBV5-1 and TRBJ2-2, with 11 bases fitting TRBD1. CDR1 SGHRS and CDR2 YFSETQ come from the germline V gene. V lost 5 bases, J lost 3 bases, and 15 bases stayed unmatched. The CDR3 spans 19 residues. This chain's CDR3 is CASRSAPGQGVSYTGELFF. DNA of the CDR3: TGCGCCAGCAGATCCGCCCCGGGACAGGGGGTATCGTACACCGGGGAGCTGTTTTTT.

This chain uses TRBV14 with TRBJ2-7, with a tentative D call TRBD2 (6 bases). Trimming pared 2 bases from V and 8 bases from J, leaving 16 bases between. Germline V gene data show CDR1 as SGHDN and CDR2 as FVKESK. This CDR3 region has 14 residues. The CDR3 bases are TGTGCCAGCAGCCAACGATCGCTCCGCGGGAAGCAGTACTTC. Its translation is CASSQRSLRGKQYF.

This chain connects TRBV5-1 to TRBJ1-2; 8 nucleotides match TRBD1. With V trimmed by 4 bases and J by 3 bases, 2 bases remained unmatched. Germline lookup yields CDR1 SGHRS and CDR2 YFSETQ. The CDR3 spans 13 residues. Here the CDR3 reads CASSPQGDYGYTF. CDR3 in DNA: TGCGCCAGCAGCCCACAGGGGGACTATGGCTACACCTTC.

The V and J genes are TRBV5-1 and TRBJ2-1; TRBD1 matches 7 bases. The junction had 6 bases not matched to a gene; V was cut back by 4 bases and J by 5 bases. CDR1 SGHRS and CDR2 YFSETQ come from the germline V gene. The CDR3 totals 14 residues. CDR3 bases: TGCGCCAGCAGCATGGGACAGATTAACAATGAGCAGTTCTTC. Protein: CASSMGQINNEQFF.

This chain uses TRBV5-1 with TRBJ1-5; TRBD1 agrees at 7 bases. The CDR3 sequence is 15 residues long. The germline V gene has CDR1 SGHRS and CDR2 YFSETQ. The J segment lost 0 bases and the V segment lost 7 bases, leaving 7 bases of the junction unmatched. The CDR3 protein is CASRRDSYSNQPQHF. The CDR3 DNA sequence: TGCGCCAGCCGTCGGGACAGTTATAGCAATCAGCCCCAGCATTTT.

The chain uses TRBV10-1 and TRBJ2-1; D not resolved. Germline CDR1 and CDR2: WNHNN and SYGVQD (reference sequence). The CDR3 totals 13 residues. V was pared by 5 bases and J by 0 bases, with 5 bases between. CDR3 DNA: TGCGCCAGCAGTTCTAGCTCCTACAATGAGCAGTTCTTC. It translates to CASSSSSYNEQFF.

This sequence joins TRBV2 and TRBJ1-5, with 9 bases aligning to TRBD1. J was trimmed by 5 bases and V by 7 bases; bases with no gene match: 9. CDR3 length equals 15 residues. Germline assignment: CDR1 SNHLY and CDR2 FYNNEI. CDR3 in amino acids: CASNKGQGLYQPQHF. CDR3 sequence (DNA): TGTGCCAGCAACAAGGGACAGGGATTATATCAGCCCCAGCATTTT. The full variable domain, completed using reference TRBV2 and TRBJ1-5, is EPEVTQTPSHQVTQMGQEVILRCVPISNHLYFYWYRQILGQKVEFLVSFYNNEISEKSEIFDDQFSVERPDGSNFTLKIRSTKLEDSAMYFCASNKGQGLYQPQHFGDGTRLSIL.

V and J are TRBV5-6 and TRBJ2-5, with a tentative D call TRBD1 (6 bases). The germline V and J ends were trimmed by 4 bases and 4 bases, with 11 bases remaining between them. This CDR3 contains 13 residues. Germline V gene sequence: CDR1 SGHDT, CDR2 YYEEEE. The CDR3 region is CASSQDSSETQYF. The CDR3 DNA reads TGTGCCAGCAGCCAGGACAGTTCAGAGACCCAGTACTTC.

The chain is built from TRBV14 and TRBJ1-2, with 10 bases lining up with TRBD1. V lost 4 bases, J lost 4 bases, and 9 bases stayed unmatched. Germline CDR1 and CDR2: SGHDN and FVKESK. The CDR3 is 16 residues long. The DNA for the CDR3 is TGTGCCAGCAGCCGTCCCGGGACAGGGGCGAGCTATGGCTACACCTTC. Translating it yields CASSRPGTGASYGYTF.

The V and J genes are TRBV7-3 and TRBJ2-1; 9 bases match TRBD2. The length of the CDR3 is 14 residues. J was trimmed by 14 bases and V by 5 bases; bases with no gene match: 13. Germline assignment: CDR1 SGHTA and CDR2 FQGTGA. CDR3 residues: CASSPTKREDSEFF. The CDR3 DNA reads as TGTGCCAGCAGCCCGACGAAGCGGGAGGATAGCGAGTTCTTC.

The CDR3: CASGFWSGRDRGQGNQPQHF. CDR3 DNA sequence: TGTGCTAGTGGTTTTTGGTCGGGTCGGGACAGGGGGCAAGGGAATCAGCCCCAGCATTTT. The chain joins TRBV12-5 to TRBJ1-5; 12 nucleotides align to TRBD1. V was pared by 3 bases and J by 4 bases, with 16 bases of the junction left unmatched. Germline CDR1 LGHNT, CDR2 FRNRAP. The CDR3 loop spans 20 amino acids.

V and J are TRBV10-1 and TRBJ1-5; 8 bases are shared with TRBD1. CDR3 length: 15 residues. The V gene end was trimmed by 0 bases and the J gene end by 2 bases; junction bases not matched to a gene: 0. Germline assignment: CDR1 WNHNN and CDR2 SYGVQD (reference sequence). In nucleotides, the CDR3 is TGCGCCAGCAGTGAGTCGGGACAGGGCAATCAGCCCCAGCATTTT. Translated, it gives CASSESGQGNQPQHF.

This chain connects TRBV5-1 to TRBJ1-1; 7 bases match TRBD1. The CDR3 spans 14 residues. Per the germline V gene, CDR1 is SGHRS and CDR2 is YFSETQ. V was pared by 2 bases and J by 6 bases, with 7 bases of the junction left unmatched. CDR3 in amino acids: CASSFLGQSAEAFF. The CDR3 DNA reads as TGCGCCAGCAGCTTCCTGGGACAGTCGGCTGAAGCTTTCTTT.

The rearrangement uses TRBV5-1 and TRBJ1-2; D is possibly TRBD1 (6 bases). Trimming took 0 bases from V and 3 from J, leaving 18 bases between them. Germline CDR1 SGHRS, CDR2 YFSETQ. There are 17 residues in the CDR3. CDR3 sequence: CASSLGPPRGADYGYTF. The DNA of the CDR3 is TGCGCCAGCAGCTTGGGACCCCCTCGGGGGGCGGACTATGGCTACACCTTC.

V usage is TRBV7-9 and J usage is TRBJ1-4; no firm D call. Germline CDR1 SEHNR, CDR2 FQNEAQ (reference sequence). CDR3 size: 11 residues. This CDR3 reads CGAEQNEKLFF. DNA for the CDR3: TGTGGAGCGGAGCAAAATGAAAAACTGTTTTTT.

The chain couples TRBV30 to TRBJ1-2, with D tentatively TRBD1 (6 bases). V was pared by 5 bases and J by 7 bases, with 11 bases between. Germline V gene data show CDR1 as GTSNPN and CDR2 as SVGIG (reference sequence). The CDR3 is 11 amino acids. CDR3: CAWALGGGYTF. As DNA, the CDR3 is TGTGCCTGGGCTCTAGGGGGTGGCTACACCTTC.

The gene calls are TRBV29-1 and TRBJ2-1; 11 bases line up with TRBD2. The CDR3 loop spans 16 amino acids. Germline trimming cut 5 bases from V and 2 bases from J; bases unmatched to any gene: 8. Germline CDR1 is SQVTM and CDR2 is ANQGSEA. CDR3 in amino acids: CSVTTGLAGTYNEQFF. In DNA, the CDR3 is TGCAGCGTTACCACCGGACTAGCGGGTACCTACAATGAGCAGTTCTTC.

The chain joins TRBV29-1 to TRBJ2-7; D is unclear. The CDR3 is 15 residues long. Germline CDR1 is SQVTM and CDR2 is ANQGSEA. V shed 4 bases and J shed 9 bases, with 25 bases lying between them. The CDR3 region is CSVAVPRSLSWVQYF. In DNA, the CDR3 is TGCAGCGTTGCGGTTCCCCGGAGCCTAAGCTGGGTGCAGTACTTC.

As DNA, the CDR3 is TGTGCCAGCAGCGCCCGAAGGGACAGGAACACTGAAGCTTTCTTT. Amino acid sequence: CASSARRDRNTEAFF. The V and J genes are TRBV9 and TRBJ1-1; TRBD1 aligns across 7 bases. The V segment lost 3 bases and the J segment 1 base; nucleotides outside the gene matches: 6. The CDR3 extends over 15 amino acids. Germline-derived CDR1 and CDR2 are SGDLS and YYNGEE.

This chain connects TRBV7-2 to TRBJ2-6; D remains ambiguous. Germline assignment: CDR1 SGHTA and CDR2 FQGNSA. This CDR3 is 14 amino acids long. V shed 5 bases and J shed 4 bases, with 9 bases lying between them. This CDR3 is CASSPRLGANVLTF. The CDR3 region has the DNA TGTGCCAGCAGCCCTAGGCTGGGGGCCAACGTCCTGACTTTC.

The J gene is TRBJ2-3, the V gene TRBV29-1, with a weak D call TRBD2 (6 bases). The CDR3 is 13 amino acids. Germline V CDR1 and CDR2: SQVTM, ANQGSEA. V dropped 6 bases and J dropped 4 bases, with 14 bases sitting between them. In DNA form, the CDR3 reads TGCAGCGTCCCGCGGGCGGGGCCAGATACGCAGTATTTT. Amino acid sequence: CSVPRAGPDTQYF.

The V call is TRBV4-1, the J call TRBJ2-3; D uncertain. The CDR3 covers 15 residues. Germline CDR1 MGHRA, CDR2 YSYEKL. Trimming stripped 0 bases from V and 7 bases from J, with 14 bases between. The chain's CDR3 is CASSQDNNPAYTQYF. As DNA, the CDR3 is TGCGCCAGCAGCCAAGATAACAACCCTGCATATACGCAGTATTTT.

As to this clone: The germline gene is not matched at one end of the junction; a read error may be the cause. The chain employs TRBV30 and TRBJ1-1, with D possibly TRBD1 on 6 matching bases. The germline gives CDR1 GTSNPN, CDR2 SVGIG (reference sequence). The CDR3 runs 14 residues. The DNA of the CDR3 is TGTGCCTGGAGTAGGGGCGGTGGGGGCACTGAAGATTTCTTT. Translation gives CAWSRGGGGTEDFF.